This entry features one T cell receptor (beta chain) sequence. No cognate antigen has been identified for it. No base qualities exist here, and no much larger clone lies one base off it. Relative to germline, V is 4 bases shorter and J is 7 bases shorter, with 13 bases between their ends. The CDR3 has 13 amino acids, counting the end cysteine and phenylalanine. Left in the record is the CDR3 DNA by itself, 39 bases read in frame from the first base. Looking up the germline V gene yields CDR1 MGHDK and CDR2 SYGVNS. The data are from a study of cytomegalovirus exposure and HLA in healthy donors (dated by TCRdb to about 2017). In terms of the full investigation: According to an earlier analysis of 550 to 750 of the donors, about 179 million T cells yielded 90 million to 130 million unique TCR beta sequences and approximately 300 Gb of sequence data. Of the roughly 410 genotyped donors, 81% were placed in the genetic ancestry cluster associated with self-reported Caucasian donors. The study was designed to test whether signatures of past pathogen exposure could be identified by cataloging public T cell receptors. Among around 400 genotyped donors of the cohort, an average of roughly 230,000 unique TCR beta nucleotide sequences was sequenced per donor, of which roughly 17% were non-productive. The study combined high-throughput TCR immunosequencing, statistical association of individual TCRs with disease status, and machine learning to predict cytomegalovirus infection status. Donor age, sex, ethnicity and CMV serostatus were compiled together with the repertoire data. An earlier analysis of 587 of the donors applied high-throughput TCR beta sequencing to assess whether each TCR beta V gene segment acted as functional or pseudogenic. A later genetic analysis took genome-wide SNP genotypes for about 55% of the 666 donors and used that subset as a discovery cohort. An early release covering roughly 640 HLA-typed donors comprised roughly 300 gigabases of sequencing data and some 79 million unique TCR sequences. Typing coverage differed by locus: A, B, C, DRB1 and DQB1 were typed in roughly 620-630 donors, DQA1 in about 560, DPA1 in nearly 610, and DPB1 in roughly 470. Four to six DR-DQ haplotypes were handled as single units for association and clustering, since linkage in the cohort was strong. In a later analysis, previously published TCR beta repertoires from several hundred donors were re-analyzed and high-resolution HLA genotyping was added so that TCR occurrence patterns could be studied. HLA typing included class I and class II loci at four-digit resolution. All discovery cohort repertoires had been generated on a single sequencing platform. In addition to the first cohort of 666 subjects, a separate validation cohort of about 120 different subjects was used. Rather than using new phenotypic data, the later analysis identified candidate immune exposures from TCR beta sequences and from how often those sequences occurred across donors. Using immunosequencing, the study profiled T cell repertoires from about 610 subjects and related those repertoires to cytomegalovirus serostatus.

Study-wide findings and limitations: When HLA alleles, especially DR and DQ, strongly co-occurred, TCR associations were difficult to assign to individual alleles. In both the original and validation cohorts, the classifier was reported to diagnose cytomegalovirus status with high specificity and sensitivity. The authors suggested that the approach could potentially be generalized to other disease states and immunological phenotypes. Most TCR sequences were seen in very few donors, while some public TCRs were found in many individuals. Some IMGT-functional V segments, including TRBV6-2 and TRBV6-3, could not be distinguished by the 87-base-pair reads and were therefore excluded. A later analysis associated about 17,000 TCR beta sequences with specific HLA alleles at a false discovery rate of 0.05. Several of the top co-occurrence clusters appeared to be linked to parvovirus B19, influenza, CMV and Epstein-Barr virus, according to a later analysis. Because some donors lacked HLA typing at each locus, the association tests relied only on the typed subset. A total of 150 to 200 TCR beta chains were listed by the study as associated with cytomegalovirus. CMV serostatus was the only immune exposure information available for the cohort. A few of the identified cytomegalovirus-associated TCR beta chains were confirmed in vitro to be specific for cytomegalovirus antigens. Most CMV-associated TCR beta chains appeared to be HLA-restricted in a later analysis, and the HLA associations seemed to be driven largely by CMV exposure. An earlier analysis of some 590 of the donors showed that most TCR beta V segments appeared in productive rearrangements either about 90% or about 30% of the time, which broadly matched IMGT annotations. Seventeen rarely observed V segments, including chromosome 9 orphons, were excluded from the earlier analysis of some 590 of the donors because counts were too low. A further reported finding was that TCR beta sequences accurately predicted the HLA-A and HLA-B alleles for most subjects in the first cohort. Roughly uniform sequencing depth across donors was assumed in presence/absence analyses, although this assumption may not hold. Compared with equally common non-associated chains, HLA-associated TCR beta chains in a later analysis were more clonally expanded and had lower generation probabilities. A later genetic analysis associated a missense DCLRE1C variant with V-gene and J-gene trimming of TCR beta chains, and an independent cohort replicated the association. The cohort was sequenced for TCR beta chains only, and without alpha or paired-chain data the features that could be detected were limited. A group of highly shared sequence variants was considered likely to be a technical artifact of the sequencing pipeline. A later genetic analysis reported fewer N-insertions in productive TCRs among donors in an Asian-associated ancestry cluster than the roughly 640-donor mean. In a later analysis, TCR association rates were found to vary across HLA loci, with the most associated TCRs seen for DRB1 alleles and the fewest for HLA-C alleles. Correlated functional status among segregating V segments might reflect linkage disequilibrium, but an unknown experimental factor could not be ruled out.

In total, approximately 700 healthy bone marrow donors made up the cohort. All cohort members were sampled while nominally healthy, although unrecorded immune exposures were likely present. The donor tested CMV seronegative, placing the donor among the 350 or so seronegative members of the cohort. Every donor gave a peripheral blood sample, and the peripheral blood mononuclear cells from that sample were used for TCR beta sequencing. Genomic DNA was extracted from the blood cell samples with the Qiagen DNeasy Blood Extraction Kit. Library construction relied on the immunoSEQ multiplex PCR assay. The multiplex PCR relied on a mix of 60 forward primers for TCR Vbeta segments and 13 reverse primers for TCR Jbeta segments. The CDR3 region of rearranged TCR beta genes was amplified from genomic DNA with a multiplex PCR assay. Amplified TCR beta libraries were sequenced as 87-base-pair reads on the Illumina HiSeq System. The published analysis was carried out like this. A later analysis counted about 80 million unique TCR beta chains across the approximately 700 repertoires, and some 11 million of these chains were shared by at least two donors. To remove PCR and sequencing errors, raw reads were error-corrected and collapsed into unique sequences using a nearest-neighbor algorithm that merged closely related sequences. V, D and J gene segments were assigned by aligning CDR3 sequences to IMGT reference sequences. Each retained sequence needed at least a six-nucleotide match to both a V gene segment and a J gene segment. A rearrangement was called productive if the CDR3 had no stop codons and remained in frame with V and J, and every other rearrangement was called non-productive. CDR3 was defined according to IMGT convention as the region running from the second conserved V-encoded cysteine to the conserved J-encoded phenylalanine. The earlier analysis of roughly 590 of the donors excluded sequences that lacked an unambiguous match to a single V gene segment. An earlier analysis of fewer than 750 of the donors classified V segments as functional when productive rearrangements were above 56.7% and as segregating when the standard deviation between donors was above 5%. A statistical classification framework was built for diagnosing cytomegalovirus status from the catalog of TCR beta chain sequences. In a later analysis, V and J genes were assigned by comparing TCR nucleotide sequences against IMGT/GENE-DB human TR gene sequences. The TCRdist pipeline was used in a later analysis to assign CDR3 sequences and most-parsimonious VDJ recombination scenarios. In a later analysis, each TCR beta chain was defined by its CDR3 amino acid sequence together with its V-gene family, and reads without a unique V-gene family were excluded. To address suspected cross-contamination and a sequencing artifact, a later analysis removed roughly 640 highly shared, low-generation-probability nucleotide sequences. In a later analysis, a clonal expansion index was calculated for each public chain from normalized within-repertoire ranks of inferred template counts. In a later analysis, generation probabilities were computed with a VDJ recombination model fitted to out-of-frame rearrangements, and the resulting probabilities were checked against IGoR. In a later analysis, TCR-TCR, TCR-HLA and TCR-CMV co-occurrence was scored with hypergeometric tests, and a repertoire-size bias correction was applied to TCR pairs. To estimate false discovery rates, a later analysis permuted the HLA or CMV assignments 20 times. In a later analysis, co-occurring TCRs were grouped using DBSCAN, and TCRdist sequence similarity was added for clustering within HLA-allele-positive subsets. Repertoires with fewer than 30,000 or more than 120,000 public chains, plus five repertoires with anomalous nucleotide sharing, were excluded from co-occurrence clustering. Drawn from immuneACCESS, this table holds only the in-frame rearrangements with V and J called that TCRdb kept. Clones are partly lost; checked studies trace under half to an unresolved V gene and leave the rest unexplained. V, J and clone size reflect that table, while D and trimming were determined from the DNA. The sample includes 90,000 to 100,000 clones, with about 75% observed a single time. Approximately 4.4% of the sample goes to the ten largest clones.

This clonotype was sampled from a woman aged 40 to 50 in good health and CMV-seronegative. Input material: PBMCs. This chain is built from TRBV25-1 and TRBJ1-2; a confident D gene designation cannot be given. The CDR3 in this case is CASSVPGKSGYTF. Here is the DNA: TGTGCCAGCAGTGTGCCGGGGAAGAGTGGCTACACCTTC.